Presented here are 11 T cell receptor beta chains from one specimen sequenced in a study of Graves' ophthalmopathy and Graves' hyperthyroidism. Investigators amplified TCR beta CDR3 regions from RNA transcripts. Second-round multiplex PCR came after a first-round RT-PCR that employed HTBI primers. TCRdb re-called the multiplex PCR reads through MiXCR, storing one row per CDR3 protein. Of around 400,000 distinct CDR3 sequences in the sample, under 25% were seen once. The source material was peripheral blood. Receptor source: a woman aged 18-29 years with stable Graves' hyperthyroidism.

The genes are TRBV6-1 and TRBJ2-2; the match to TRBD2 covers 7 bases. Trimming took 7 bases from V and 1 from J; bases not matched to a gene: 3. CDR3 size: 14 residues. Germline assignment: CDR1 MNHNS and CDR2 SASEGT. CDR3 amino acids: CASNQRENTGELFF. Here the CDR3 DNA reads TGTGCCAGCAACCAGCGGGAGAACACCGGGGAGCTGTTTTTT.

The table lists this clonotype with a few counts. The rearrangement uses TRBV5-1 and TRBJ2-2, with D perhaps assigned TRBD1 or TRBD2 (5 bases each). This CDR3 is 15 amino acids long. Germline V gives CDR1 SGHRS, CDR2 YFSETQ. V was shortened by 4 bases and J by 5 bases, with 15 bases between the two germline ends. CDR3 sequence reads: CASSVGTRNTGELFF. CDR3 nucleotides: TGCGCCAGCAGCGTAGGGACCCGAAATACCGGGGAGCTGTTTTTT.

This clonotype was found many times. The rearrangement links TRBV11-3 to TRBJ1-2; no clear D gene. The CDR3 extends over 15 amino acids. V was shortened by 0 bases and J by 3 bases, with 11 bases between the two germline ends. Germline assignment: CDR1 SGHNT and CDR2 YENEEA. This CDR3 is CASSLDFSPDYGYTF. The CDR3 bases are TGTGCCAGCAGCTTAGACTTCTCCCCCGACTATGGCTACACCTTC.

Many counts were recorded for this clonotype. The J gene is TRBJ2-3, the V gene TRBV12-3 or TRBV12-4, with D unclear. The CDR3 spans 11 residues. V shed 3 bases and J shed 6 bases, with 4 bases lying between them. CDR3 DNA: TGTGCCAGCAGTTTTGGGGATACGCAGTATTTT. Translation gives CASSFGDTQYF.

This clonotype has ten or more counts. This sequence joins TRBV5-1 and TRBJ1-1, with a tentative D call TRBD1 (5 bases). The V gene lost 0 bases and the J gene lost 7 bases, with 16 bases spanning the gap. CDR3 length equals 15 residues. Germline CDR1 SGHRS, CDR2 YFSETQ. This chain's CDR3 is CASSLDFPGRREAFF. The CDR3 DNA is TGCGCCAGCAGCTTGGACTTCCCGGGACGCCGTGAAGCTTTCTTT.

This clonotype occurred many times. A junction boundary mismatches the germline segment, possibly from a read error. The V and J genes are TRBV7-2 and TRBJ2-7, with 8 nucleotides matching TRBD2. CDR3 length equals 13 residues. Germline V lookup: CDR1 SGHTA, CDR2 FQGNSA. CDR3 region: CASSLGFERELYF. For the CDR3, the DNA is TGTGCCAGTAGCTTAGGATTCGAGCGGGAGTTGTACTTC.

The sample holds many counts of this clonotype. The genes are TRBV5-1 and TRBJ1-1; tentative D call: TRBD1 (5 bases). This CDR3 is built from 14 residues. V lost 3 bases and J 0 bases, leaving 9 bases between the germline ends. Germline CDR1 SGHRS, CDR2 YFSETQ. The CDR3 bases are TGCGCCAGCAGCTGGGACGGACTGAACACTGAAGCTTTCTTT. Translation gives CASSWDGLNTEAFF.

This clonotype was counted ten times or more. The chain couples TRBV5-5 to TRBJ1-2; D gene unclear. Trimming left V 2 bases short and J 8 bases short, with 19 bases between. This CDR3 region has 15 residues. The germline V gene has CDR1 SGHKS and CDR2 YYEKEE (reference sequence). The CDR3 coding sequence is TGTGCCAGCAGCTTAGGACGGACGAACGGGTACGGCTACACCTTC. The encoded protein is CASSLGRTNGYGYTF.

There are many counts of this clonotype. The chain joins TRBV19 to TRBJ1-5; possibly TRBD1 for D (5 bases). With 0 bases removed from V and 7 bases from J, the gap between germline ends came to 13 bases. CDR1 is LNHDA and CDR2 is SQIVND in the germline V gene (reference sequence). The CDR3 is 15 amino acids. The CDR3 DNA is TGTGCCAGTAGTATAGATCATGGGGCGGGACAGCCCCAGCATTTT. Protein product: CASSIDHGAGQPQHF.

The rearrangement links TRBV30 to TRBJ2-7; weak D call: TRBD1 (7 bases). Trimming left V 6 bases short and J 7 bases short, with 16 bases between. The CDR3 sequence is 12 residues long. In germline, CDR1 is GTSNPN, CDR2 SVGIG (reference sequence). CDR3: CACHQGGREQYF. The CDR3 region has the DNA TGTGCCTGCCACCAGGGGGGTCGGGAGCAGTACTTC.

This clonotype was seen a handful of times. The chain joins TRBV20-1 to TRBJ2-5; 11 positions match TRBD2. Germline V gene data show CDR1 as DFQATT and CDR2 as SNEGSKA (reference sequence). J lost 4 bases, V lost 5 bases, and 3 bases had no gene match. This CDR3 comprises 13 residues. CDR3 protein: CSARLAGGETQYF. CDR3 sequence (DNA): TGCAGTGCTCGGCTAGCGGGAGGAGAGACCCAGTACTTC.